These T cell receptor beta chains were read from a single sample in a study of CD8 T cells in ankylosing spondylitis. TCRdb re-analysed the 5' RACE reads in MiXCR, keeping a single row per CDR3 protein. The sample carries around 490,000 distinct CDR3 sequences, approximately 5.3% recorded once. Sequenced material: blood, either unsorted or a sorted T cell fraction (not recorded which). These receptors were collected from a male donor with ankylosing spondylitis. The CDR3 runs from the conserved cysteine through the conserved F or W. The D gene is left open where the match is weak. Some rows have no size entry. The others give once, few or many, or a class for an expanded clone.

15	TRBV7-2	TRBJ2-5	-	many	TGTGCCAGCAGCTTAGCTTCCACTAGCATAGGGACCCAGTACTTC	CASSLASTSIGTQYF
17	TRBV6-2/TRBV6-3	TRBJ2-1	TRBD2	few	TGTGCCAGCACTTCGTGGCGGGGGGACCTTTCCTACAATGAGCAGTTCTTC	CASTSWRGDLSYNEQFF
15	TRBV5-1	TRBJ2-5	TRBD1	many	TGCGCCAGCAGCCGCTACATGACAGGGGAAGAGACCCAGTACTTC	CASSRYMTGEETQYF
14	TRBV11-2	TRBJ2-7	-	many	TGTGCCAGCAGCTCGGGCCTATCCGGGGACGAGCAGTACTTC	CASSSGLSGDEQYF
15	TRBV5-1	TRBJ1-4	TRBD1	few	TGCGCCAGCAGTCCGGGACAGCCAACTAATGAAAAACTGTTTTTT	CASSPGQPTNEKLFF
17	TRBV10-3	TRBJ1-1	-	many	TGTGCCACCAGAGGTCCAGGACCCAGGGATGGGAACACTGAAGCTTTCTTT	CATRGPGPRDGNTEAFF
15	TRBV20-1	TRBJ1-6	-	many	TGCAGTGCTAGAGCCCCCCGGGACTCAAATTCACCCCTCCACTTT	CSARAPRDSNSPLHF
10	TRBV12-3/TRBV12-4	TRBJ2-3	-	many	TGTGCCAGCAGGCCAGATACGCAGTATTTT	CASRPDTQYF
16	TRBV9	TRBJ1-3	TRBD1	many	TGTGCCAGCAGCGCTTCCGGGACAGGGGAAGGAAACACCATATATTTT	CASSASGTGEGNTIYF
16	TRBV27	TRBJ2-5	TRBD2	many	TGTGCCAGCAGTCCCATGGGAGGCGGGGGGGTGGAGACCCAGTACTTC	CASSPMGGGGVETQYF
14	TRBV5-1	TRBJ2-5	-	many	TGCGCCAGCAGCCCCGGACAGACGGGAGAGACCCAGTACTTC	CASSPGQTGETQYF
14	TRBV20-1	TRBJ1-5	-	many	TGCAGTGCTAGAGATGCACGGTCCAATCAGCCCCAGCATTTT	CSARDARSNQPQHF
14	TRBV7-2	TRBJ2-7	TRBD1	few	TGTGCCAGCAAACCCGACAGGGGGCCCTACGAGCAGTACTTC	CASKPDRGPYEQYF
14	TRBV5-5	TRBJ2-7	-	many	TGTGCCAGCAGCCCGGGACGTAGGGCTCTAGGGCAGTACTTC	CASSPGRRALGQYF
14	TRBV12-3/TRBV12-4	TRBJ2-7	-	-	TGTGCCAGCAGTTTTCAGGGAATTCCCTACGAGCAGTACTTC	CASSFQGIPYEQYF
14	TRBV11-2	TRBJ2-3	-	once	TGTGCCAGCAGCTTTGTTAGCGGTGCGGATACGCAGTATTTT	CASSFVSGADTQYF
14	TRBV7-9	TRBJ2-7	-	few	TGTGCCAGCAGCGGCGGGACAGCCCTTTGGGAGCAGTACTTC	CASSGGTALWEQYF
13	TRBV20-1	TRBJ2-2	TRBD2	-	TGCAGTGCTAGACTAGCGGGAGTGTGGGAGCTGTTTTTT	CSARLAGVWELFF
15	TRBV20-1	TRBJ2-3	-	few	TGCAGTGCTAGAGATCCACGGGGAGTGATAGATACGCAGTATTTT	CSARDPRGVIDTQYF
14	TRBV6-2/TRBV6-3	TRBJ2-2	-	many	TGTGCCAGCAATAGGCCACCGAACACCGGGGAGCTGTTTTTT	CASNRPPNTGELFF
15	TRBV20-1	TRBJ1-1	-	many	TGCAGTGCTAGAGATCGGGCAGGCATGAACACTGAAGCTTTCTTT	CSARDRAGMNTEAFF
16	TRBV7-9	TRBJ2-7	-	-	TGTACCAGCAGCGCTACCCTACGGGACTTCGACTACGAGCAGTACTTC	CTSSATLRDFDYEQYF
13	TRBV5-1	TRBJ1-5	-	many	TGCGCCAGCAGTCGGGGAGAAAATCAGCCCCAGCATTTT	CASSRGENQPQHF
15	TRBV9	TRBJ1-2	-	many	TGTGCCAGCAGCTCTGGACGGATTACTAACTATGGCTACACCTTC	CASSSGRITNYGYTF
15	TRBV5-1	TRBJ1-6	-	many	TGCGCCAGCAGCTTGGCAGGGGTGGAAAATTCACCCCTCCACTTT	CASSLAGVENSPLHF
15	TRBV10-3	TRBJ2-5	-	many	TGTGCCATCAGTTGGGGGCGGACAGAACAAGAGACCCAGTACTTC	CAISWGRTEQETQYF
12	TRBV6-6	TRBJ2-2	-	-	TGTGCCACGACAGGTGGCACCGGGGAGCTGTTTTTT	CATTGGTGELFF
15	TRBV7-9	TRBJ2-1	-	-	TGTGCCAGCAGCGGGGTTAGTGGTTCCTACAATGAGCAGTTCTTC	CASSGVSGSYNEQFF
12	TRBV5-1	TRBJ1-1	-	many	TGCGCCAGCAGCTTGATCTCTAATGAAGCTTTCTTT	CASSLISNEAFF
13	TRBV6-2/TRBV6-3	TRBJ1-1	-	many	TGTGCCAGCAGTTACTCGAAACCGCTTGAAGCTTTCTTT	CASSYSKPLEAFF
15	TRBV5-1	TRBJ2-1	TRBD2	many	TGCGCCAGCAGCGCTTACGGCGGGGGGGACAATGAGCAGTTCTTC	CASSAYGGGDNEQFF
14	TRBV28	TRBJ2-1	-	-	TGTGCCAGCAGTCAAGGCCTATCCTACAATGAGCAGTTCTTC	CASSQGLSYNEQFF
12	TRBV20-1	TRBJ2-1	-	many	TGCAGTGCTTCTGGCCATTACAATGAGCAGTTCTTC	CSASGHYNEQFF
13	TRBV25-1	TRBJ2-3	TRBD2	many	TGTGCCAGCACAGGCGGGAGTGCAGATACGCAGTATTTT	CASTGGSADTQYF
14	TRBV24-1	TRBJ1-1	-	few	TGTGCCACCAGTGATAGGAGCCCGAACACTGAAGCTTTCTTT	CATSDRSPNTEAFF
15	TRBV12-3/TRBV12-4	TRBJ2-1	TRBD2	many	TGTGCCAGCAGTCTCTCTGGGACTAGCTTCTATGAGCAGTTCTTC	CASSLSGTSFYEQFF
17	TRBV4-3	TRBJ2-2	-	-	TGCGCCAGCAGCCGGCAACTTCTAAATATGGGTATCGGGGAGCTGTTTTTT	CASSRQLLNMGIGELFF
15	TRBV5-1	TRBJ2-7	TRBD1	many	TGCGCCAGCAGCTCTTCCCTGGGACAGCTCTACGAGCAGTACTTC	CASSSSLGQLYEQYF
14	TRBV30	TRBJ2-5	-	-	TGTGCCTGGGGGAGGTCGGGGTACCAAGAGACCCAGTACTTC	CAWGRSGYQETQYF
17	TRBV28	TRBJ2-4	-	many	TGTGCCAGCAGTTCACCAACTGGGGTTTTAGCCAAAAACATTCAGTACTTC	CASSSPTGVLAKNIQYF
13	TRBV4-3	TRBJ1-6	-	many	TGCGCCAGCAGCCAACATAGGGGTTCACCCCTCCACTTT	CASSQHRGSPLHF
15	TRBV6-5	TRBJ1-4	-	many	TGTGCCAGCAGTTACGGGACCGGAGGCAATGAAAAACTGTTTTTT	CASSYGTGGNEKLFF
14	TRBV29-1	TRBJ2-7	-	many	TGCAGCGTTGGGAAACTGGGCCGCGCCTACGAGCAGTACTTC	CSVGKLGRAYEQYF
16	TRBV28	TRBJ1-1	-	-	TGTGCCAGCAACCGAGGCGTACAGTACATGAACACTGAAGCTTTCTTT	CASNRGVQYMNTEAFF
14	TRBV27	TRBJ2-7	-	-	TGTGCCAGCAGTTTTGCGATAGACAGGAGCGAGCAGTACTTC	CASSFAIDRSEQYF
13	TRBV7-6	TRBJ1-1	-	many	TGTGCCAGCAGCCCCGGGCTGTACACTGAAGCTTTCTTT	CASSPGLYTEAFF
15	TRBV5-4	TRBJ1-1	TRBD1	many	TGTGCCAGCAGCGCCCCGACAGGGGAGAACACTGAAGCTTTCTTT	CASSAPTGENTEAFF
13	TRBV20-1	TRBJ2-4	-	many	TGCAGTGCCCGGACCCCGGGGAAAAACATTCAGTACTTC	CSARTPGKNIQYF
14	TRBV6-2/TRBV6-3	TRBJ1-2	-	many	TGTGCCAGCAGTTACGGCGGCCCGAACTATGGCTACACCTTC	CASSYGGPNYGYTF
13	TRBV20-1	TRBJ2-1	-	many	TGCAGTGCTAGGGGGGGGCGGAACAATGAGCAGTTCTTC	CSARGGRNNEQFF
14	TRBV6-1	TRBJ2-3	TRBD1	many	TGTGCCAGCAGCGACAGGGCTAGCACAGATACGCAGTATTTT	CASSDRASTDTQYF
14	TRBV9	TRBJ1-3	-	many	TGTGCCAGCAGCGTAGGACCAAAAGGAAACACCATATATTTT	CASSVGPKGNTIYF
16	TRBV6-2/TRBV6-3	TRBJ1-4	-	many	TGTGCCAGCAGAGACCGATACCCGAAAACTAATGAAAAACTGTTTTTT	CASRDRYPKTNEKLFF
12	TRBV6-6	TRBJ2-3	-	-	TGTGCCAGCAGTTACAGGGCAGATACGCGGTATTTT	CASSYRADTRYF
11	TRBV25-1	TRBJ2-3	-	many	TGTGCCAGCCAAATGTTGGATACGCAGTATTTT	CASQMLDTQYF
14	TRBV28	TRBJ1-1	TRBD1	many	TGTGCCAGCAATCCCGGGACAGGGTACACTGAAGCTTTCTTT	CASNPGTGYTEAFF
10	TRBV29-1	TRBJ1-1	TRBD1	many	TGCAGCGTAGACAGGGACGAAGCTTTCTTT	CSVDRDEAFF
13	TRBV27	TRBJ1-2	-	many	TGTGCCAGCAGTCCTCAGGGAGACTATGGCTACACCTTC	CASSPQGDYGYTF
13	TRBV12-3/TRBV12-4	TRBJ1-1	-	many	TGTGCCAGCAATCCCAAGGGAAGCACTGAAGCTTTCTTT	CASNPKGSTEAFF
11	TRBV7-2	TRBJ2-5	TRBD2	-	TGTGACAGCAGCGGGGGGGAGACCCAGTACTTC	CDSSGGETQYF